The 17 T cell receptor beta chains in this list originate from one sample, sequenced in a study of cytomegalovirus exposure and HLA in healthy donors. This PCR relied on a set of 60 Vbeta primers and 13 Jbeta primers. The table came from immunoSEQ multiplex PCR; TCRdb's copy has only in-frame clones and leaves some out. The sample records about 190,000 clones, 65% to 85% being singletons. Sequencing was carried out using PBMCs. The source is a woman aged 18-35 years in good health and CMV-seronegative.

The V gene is TRBV7-9, the J gene TRBJ1-1; D might be TRBD1 (6 bases). The V gene's germline CDR1 is SEHNR and CDR2 FQNEAQ (reference sequence). The length of the CDR3 is 14 residues. Deletions cut 4 bases from V and 2 bases from J, with 11 bases between. CDR3 residues: CASSSWDTNTEAFF. DNA of the CDR3: TGTGCCAGCAGCTCATGGGACACTAACACTGAAGCTTTCTTT.

The chain has TRBV9 and TRBJ1-6; D gene unclear. Germline loops: CDR1 SGDLS, CDR2 YYNGEE. The CDR3 loop spans 17 amino acids. The V gene lost 0 bases and the J gene lost 3 bases, with 13 bases spanning the gap. The CDR3 DNA reads TGTGCCAGCAGCGTAGTTGCGAAGAGAGGCTATAATTCACCCCTCCACTTT. Its protein is CASSVVAKRGYNSPLHF. The full variable domain, completed using reference TRBV9 and TRBJ1-6, is DSGVTQTPKHLITATGQRVTLRCSPRSGDLSVYWYQQSLDQGLQFLIQYYNGEERAKGNILERFSAQQFPDLHSELNLSSLELGDSALYFCASSVVAKRGYNSPLHFGNGTRLTVT.

The chain carries TRBV27 and TRBJ2-1; 11 nucleotides match TRBD2. Germline V gene lookup returns CDR1 MNHEY and CDR2 SMNVEV (reference sequence). The CDR3 is made up of 14 amino acids. V gave up 7 bases and J gave up 10 bases; unmatched junction bases: 9. CDR3 in DNA: TGTGCCAGCATCAGAACTAGCGGGAGTCGGGAGCAGTTCTTC. It yields the protein CASIRTSGSREQFF.

The chain couples TRBV5-1 to TRBJ1-2; no definite D call. Germline lookup yields CDR1 SGHRS and CDR2 YFSETQ. The CDR3 length is 12 residues. V was shortened by 8 bases and J by 2 bases, with 10 bases between the two germline ends. CDR3 bases: TGCGCCAGTTCGGAACAGAACTATGGCTACACCTTC. Protein sequence: CASSEQNYGYTF.

The chain uses TRBV10-3 and TRBJ2-7; 10 nucleotides agree with TRBD2. Germline trimming cut 4 bases from V and 3 bases from J; bases unmatched to any gene: 12. The CDR3 has 17 amino acids. Per the germline V gene, CDR1 is ENHRY and CDR2 is SYGVKD. CDR3 amino acids: CAISVTLASGGHYEQYF. For the CDR3, the DNA is TGTGCCATCAGTGTCACCTTGGCTAGCGGGGGACACTACGAGCAGTACTTC.

The chain uses TRBV7-2 and TRBJ1-1, with 9 bases lining up with TRBD1. The ends lost 3 bases at V and 5 bases at J; junction bases unmatched: 7. CDR1 is SGHTA, CDR2 FQGNSA, per germline. This CDR3 has 15 residues. The CDR3: CASSFAYRGLTEAFF. In DNA form, the CDR3 reads TGTGCCAGCAGCTTTGCCTACAGGGGGCTTACTGAAGCTTTCTTT.

The chain has TRBV5-4 and TRBJ2-1, with TRBD2 matching 8 bases. V was clipped by 0 bases and J by 7 bases; unmatched bases: 9. This CDR3 contains 16 residues. Germline V gene data show CDR1 as SGHNT and CDR2 as YYREEE (reference sequence). The CDR3 DNA reads TGTGCCAGCAGCTTGGCCGGGAAGCGGGAGATTAATGAGCAGTTCTTC. Encoded protein: CASSLAGKREINEQFF.

This sequence joins TRBV7-2 and TRBJ2-5; 8 bases match TRBD2. Germline V gene sequence: CDR1 SGHTA, CDR2 FQGNSA. V was clipped by 4 bases and J by 0 bases; unmatched bases: 13. This CDR3 is built from 18 residues. The CDR3 is CASSSPTSATLYQETQYF. CDR3 bases: TGTGCCAGCAGCTCCCCGACTAGCGCGACCTTATACCAAGAGACCCAGTACTTC.

This clone was detected only once. The V call is TRBV9, the J call TRBJ1-6; D uncertain. The V gene lost 2 bases and the J gene lost 8 bases, with 11 bases spanning the gap. Per the germline V gene, CDR1 is SGDLS and CDR2 is YYNGEE. CDR3 length equals 14 residues. Written as DNA, the CDR3 is TGTGCCAGCAGCGTGACCATCGAGGATTCACCCCTCCACTTT. It codes for CASSVTIEDSPLHF.

This chain connects TRBV15 to TRBJ2-7; D is ambiguous. V lost 0 bases, J lost 3 bases, and 9 bases lay in between. Germline-derived CDR1 and CDR2 are LNHNV and YYDKDF (reference sequence). The CDR3 is 14 amino acids. The CDR3 nucleotides read TGTGCCACCAGCAGAGATGCCCGAGGCTACGAGCAGTACTTC. Amino acids: CATSRDARGYEQYF.

V gene TRBV11-2 combines with J gene TRBJ2-2; 8 bases agree with TRBD2. The CDR3 has 16 residues. V shed 0 bases, J shed 4 bases, and the junction held 4 bases outside the gene matches. From germline, CDR1 is SGHAT and CDR2 FQNNGV. The CDR3 loop reads CASSLEAGDGTGELFF. CDR3 bases: TGTGCCAGCAGCTTAGAAGCGGGAGATGGCACCGGGGAGCTGTTTTTT.

J is TRBJ2-7 and V is TRBV6-1; D gene uncertain. This CDR3 has 13 residues. The V end lost 2 bases, the J end lost 2 bases, and 7 bases lay between the germline ends. The germline gives CDR1 MNHNS, CDR2 SASEGT. The DNA for the CDR3 is TGTGCCAGCAGTGAACGGGTAACCTACGAGCAGTACTTC. Translation: CASSERVTYEQYF.

The genes are TRBV5-1 and TRBJ2-7, with 9 bases fitting TRBD2. The CDR3 totals 14 residues. The V gene's germline CDR1 is SGHRS and CDR2 YFSETQ. V trimming: 4 bases; J trimming: 3 bases; junction bases outside the gene matches: 5. The CDR3 is CASSVTSGGYEQYF. CDR3 DNA: TGCGCCAGCAGCGTGACTAGCGGAGGCTACGAGCAGTACTTC. Using reference TRBV5-1 and TRBJ2-7 for the parts outside the CDR3, the full variable domain is KAGVTQTPRYLIKTRGQQVTLSCSPISGHRSVSWYQQTPGQGLQFLFEYFSETQRNKGNFPGRFSGRQFSNSRSEMNVSTLELGDSALYLCASSVTSGGYEQYFGPGTRLTVT.

This clone was observed a handful of times. The CDR3 bases are TGTGCCAGCAGAGGCGGGAACGAATCCTGGGGGGAGCAGTACTTC. This gives the protein CASRGGNESWGEQYF. V gene TRBV14 combines with J gene TRBJ2-7; possible D gene TRBD2, 6 bases. Per the germline V gene, CDR1 is SGHDN and CDR2 is FVKESK. This CDR3 region has 15 residues. Trimming took off 6 bases at V and 7 bases at J, with 22 bases between the two ends. Looking up the rest from reference TRBV14 and TRBJ2-7 gives the full variable domain: EAGVTQFPSHSVIEKGQTVTLRCDPISGHDNLYWYRRVMGKEIKFLLHFVKESKQDESGMPNNRFLAERTGGTYSTLKVQPAELEDSGVYFCASRGGNESWGEQYFGPGTRLTVT.

Here the CDR3 DNA reads TGTGCCAGCAGCGTAGAAGCCGGGTACCAAGAGACCCAGTACTTC. Its translation: CASSVEAGYQETQYF. The chain joins TRBV9 to TRBJ2-5; D gene ambiguous. The CDR3 consists of 15 residues. Germline CDR1 SGDLS, CDR2 YYNGEE. V was cut by 0 bases and J by 0 bases, with 9 bases left in between.

The genes are TRBV9 and TRBJ1-2; TRBD1 matches at 9 bases. CDR1 and CDR2 from the germline V gene are SGDLS and YYNGEE. This CDR3 region has 13 residues. After removal of 0 bases from V and 8 bases from J, the junction contained 2 bases not matched to a gene. In DNA, the CDR3 is TGTGCCAGCAGCGTAGGGGACAGGGACGGCTACACCTTC. Its protein is CASSVGDRDGYTF.

V and J are TRBV30 and TRBJ2-2, with 12 positions matching TRBD2. In germline, CDR1 is GTSNPN, CDR2 SVGIG (reference sequence). V lost 1 base to trimming and J lost 6 bases; unmatched junction nucleotides: 9. This CDR3 has 17 amino acids. The CDR3 reads CAWSAGATSGSPGELFF. The CDR3 DNA sequence: TGTGCCTGGAGTGCCGGAGCGACTAGCGGGAGTCCCGGGGAGCTGTTTTTT.